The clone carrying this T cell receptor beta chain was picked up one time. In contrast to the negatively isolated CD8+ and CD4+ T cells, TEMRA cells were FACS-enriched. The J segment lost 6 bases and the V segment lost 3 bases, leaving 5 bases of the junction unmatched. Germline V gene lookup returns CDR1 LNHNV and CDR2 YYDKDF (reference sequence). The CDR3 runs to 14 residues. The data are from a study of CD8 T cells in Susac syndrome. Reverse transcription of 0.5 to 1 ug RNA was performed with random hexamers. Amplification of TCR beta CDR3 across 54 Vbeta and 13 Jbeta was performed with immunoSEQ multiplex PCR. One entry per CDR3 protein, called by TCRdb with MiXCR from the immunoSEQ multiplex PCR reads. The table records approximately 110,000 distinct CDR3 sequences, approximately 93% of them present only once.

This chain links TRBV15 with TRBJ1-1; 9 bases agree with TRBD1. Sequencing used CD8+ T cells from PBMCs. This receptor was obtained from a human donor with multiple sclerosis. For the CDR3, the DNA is TGTGCCACCAGCAGGAAAAGACAGGGGGCTGAAGCTTTCTTT. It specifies CATSRKRQGAEAFF.